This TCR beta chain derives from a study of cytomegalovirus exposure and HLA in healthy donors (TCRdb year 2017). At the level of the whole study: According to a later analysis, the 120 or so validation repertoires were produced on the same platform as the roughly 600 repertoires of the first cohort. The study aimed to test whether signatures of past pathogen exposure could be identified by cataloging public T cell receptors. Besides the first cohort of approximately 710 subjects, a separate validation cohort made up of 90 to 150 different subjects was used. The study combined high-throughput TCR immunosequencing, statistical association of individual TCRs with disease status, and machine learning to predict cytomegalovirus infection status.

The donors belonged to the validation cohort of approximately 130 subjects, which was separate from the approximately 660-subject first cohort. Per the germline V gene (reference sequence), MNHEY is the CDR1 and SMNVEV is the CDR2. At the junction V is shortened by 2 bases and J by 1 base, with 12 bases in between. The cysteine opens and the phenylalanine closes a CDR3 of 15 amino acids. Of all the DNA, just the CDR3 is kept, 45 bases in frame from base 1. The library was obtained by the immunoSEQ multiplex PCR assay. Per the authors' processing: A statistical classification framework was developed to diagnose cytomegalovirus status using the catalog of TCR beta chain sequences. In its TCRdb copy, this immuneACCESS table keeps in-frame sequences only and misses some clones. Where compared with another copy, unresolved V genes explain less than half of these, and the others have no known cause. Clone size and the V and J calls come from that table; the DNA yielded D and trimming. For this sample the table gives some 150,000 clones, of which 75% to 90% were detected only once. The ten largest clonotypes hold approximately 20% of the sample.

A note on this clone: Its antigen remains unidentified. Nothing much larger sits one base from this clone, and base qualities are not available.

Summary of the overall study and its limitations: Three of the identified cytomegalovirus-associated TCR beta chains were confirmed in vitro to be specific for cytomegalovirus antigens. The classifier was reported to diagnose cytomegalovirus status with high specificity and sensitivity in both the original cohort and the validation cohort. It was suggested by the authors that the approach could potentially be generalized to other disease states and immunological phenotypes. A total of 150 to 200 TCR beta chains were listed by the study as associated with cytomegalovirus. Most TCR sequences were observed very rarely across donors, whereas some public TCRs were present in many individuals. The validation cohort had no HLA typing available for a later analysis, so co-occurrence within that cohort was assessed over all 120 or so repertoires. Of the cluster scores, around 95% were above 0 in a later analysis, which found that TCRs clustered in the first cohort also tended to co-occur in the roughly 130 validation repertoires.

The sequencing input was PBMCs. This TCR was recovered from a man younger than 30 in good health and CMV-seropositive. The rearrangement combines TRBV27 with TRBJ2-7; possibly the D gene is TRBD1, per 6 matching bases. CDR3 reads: CASSLMDSTSYEQYF. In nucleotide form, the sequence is TGTGCCAGCAGTTTAATGGACAGCACTTCCTACGAGCAGTACTTC.